Each of the 30 T cell receptor beta chains below was sequenced from the same sample in a study of neurological immune-mediated disorders. TCRdb processed the 5' RACE reads anew with MiXCR; each CDR3 protein has one entry. The table has 60,000 to 90,000 distinct CDR3 sequences, about 10% seen once; the top ten hold approximately 9.7%. Stated time point: longitudinal time-point 1 (baseline). The sample taken for sequencing was PBMCs. The source is a man younger than 45 in good health.

This clonotype was seen ten or more times. V is TRBV20-1 and J is TRBJ2-7; the match to TRBD2 covers 10 bases. The CDR3 spans 13 residues. V shed 6 bases, J shed 7 bases, and the junction held 9 bases outside the gene matches. Germline assignment: CDR1 DFQATT and CDR2 SNEGSKA (reference sequence). CDR3 in amino acids: CSARLAGVWEQYF. The CDR3 nucleotides are TGCAGTGCAAGGCTAGCGGGAGTTTGGGAGCAGTACTTC.

By sample fraction, this clonotype is medium-sized (0.01 to 0.1%). The rearrangement joins TRBV6-1 to TRBJ1-3, with D hard to call. Trimming removed 3 bases at V and 0 bases at J, with 6 bases between. Germline V lookup: CDR1 MNHNS, CDR2 SASEGT. This CDR3 region has 14 residues. The DNA of the CDR3 is TGTGCCAGCAGTGACGGTGCCTCTGGAAACACCATATATTTT. This codes for CASSDGASGNTIYF.

In its sample, this clonotype was seen many times. The chain uses TRBV7-6 and TRBJ2-1, with D hard to call. V was cut by 1 base and J by 8 bases, with 3 bases left in between. The CDR3 extends over 11 amino acids. In germline, CDR1 is SGHVS, CDR2 FNYEAQ. CDR3 DNA sequence: TGTGCCAGCAGCTTAGTCCATGAGCAGTTCTTC. The encoded protein is CASSLVHEQFF.

This clonotype has ten or more counts. This chain links TRBV5-1 with TRBJ1-1; tentatively, D is TRBD1 (6 bases). The CDR3 is 15 residues long. Germline V gives CDR1 SGHRS, CDR2 YFSETQ. The V gene lost 0 bases and the J gene lost 1 base, with 10 bases spanning the gap. The CDR3 bases are TGCGCCAGCAGCTTGGCCGGACAGCCGAACACTGAAGCTTTCTTT. It yields the protein CASSLAGQPNTEAFF.

In the case of this clonotype: This may be a read error: a much more frequent sequence differs by one nucleotide. The V gene is TRBV20-1, the J gene TRBJ2-3; the match to TRBD1 covers 11 bases. V lost 6 bases to trimming and J lost 7 bases; unmatched junction nucleotides: 12. CDR3 size: 15 residues. Germline V gives CDR1 DFQATT, CDR2 SNEGSKA (reference sequence). For the CDR3, the DNA is TGCAGTGCGCACAGGGCGGGACAGGGGGGGAATACGCAGTATTTT. Translated, it gives CSAHRAGQGGNTQYF.

This chain connects TRBV6-4 to TRBJ2-2, with 7 bases lining up with TRBD1. CDR1 and CDR2 (germline): MRHNA, SNTAGT. V was clipped by 4 bases and J by 4 bases; unmatched bases: 0. This CDR3 spans 13 amino acids. DNA for the CDR3: TGTGCCAGCAGTGCAGGGGGCACCGGGGAGCTGTTTTTT. Amino acid sequence: CASSAGGTGELFF.

This clonotype was counted at least ten times. J is TRBJ1-1 and V is TRBV12-3 or TRBV12-4; D gene uncertain. V shed 7 bases and J shed 2 bases, with 14 bases lying between them. CDR3 length equals 14 residues. The CDR3 sequence: CASTRLETNTEAFF. As DNA, the CDR3 is TGTGCCAGCACCCGTCTAGAGACTAACACTGAAGCTTTCTTT.

This clonotype occurred many times. The V call is TRBV25-1, the J call TRBJ2-1, with 10 bases matching TRBD2. J was trimmed by 5 bases and V by 5 bases; bases with no gene match: 3. The germline CDR1 and CDR2 sequences are MGHDK and SYGVNS. This CDR3 region has 14 residues. The CDR3 sequence: CASSRAGGNNEQFF. CDR3 nucleotides: TGTGCCAGCAGTAGAGCGGGAGGGAACAATGAGCAGTTCTTC.

This clonotype was recorded at least ten times. The chain couples TRBV18 to TRBJ1-1; unclear D gene. Germline V lookup: CDR1 KGHSH, CDR2 LQKENI. The CDR3 covers 17 residues. The germline V and J ends were trimmed by 1 base and 1 base, with 16 bases remaining between them. DNA of the CDR3: TGTGCCAGCTCACCACGAATTCAGCGTGAAGAGAACACTGAAGCTTTCTTT. Protein sequence: CASSPRIQREENTEAFF.

This clonotype was found many times. V usage is TRBV7-8 and J usage is TRBJ2-5, with a weak D call TRBD1 (5 bases). Trimming stripped 3 bases from V and 4 bases from J, with 9 bases between. Germline loops: CDR1 SGHVS, CDR2 FQNEAQ. The CDR3 loop spans 13 amino acids. In DNA, the CDR3 is TGTGCCAGCAGCTTGCAGGGTCGAGAGACCCAGTACTTC. Protein sequence: CASSLQGRETQYF.

At least ten counts were recorded for this clonotype. V and J are TRBV28 and TRBJ2-5; D uncertain. Deletions cut 6 bases from V and 5 bases from J, with 10 bases between. The CDR3 has 12 amino acids. The V gene's germline CDR1 is MDHEN and CDR2 SYDVKM. The CDR3 bases are TGTGCCAGCAGCCTTTTCATGGAGACCCAGTACTTC. Amino acids: CASSLFMETQYF.

At least ten counts were recorded for this clonotype. For the CDR3, the DNA is TGCGCCAGCAGCTTAATGCCCGACTTGGGAGAGACCCAGTACTTC. Encoded protein: CASSLMPDLGETQYF. The V and J genes are TRBV5-1 and TRBJ2-5, with D unresolved. The CDR3 spans 15 residues. The ends were cut back, 2 bases at V and 4 bases at J, with 15 bases in the middle. CDR1 and CDR2 (germline): SGHRS, YFSETQ.

This clonotype has ten or more counts. The rearrangement links TRBV12-3 or TRBV12-4 to TRBJ2-5; D remains ambiguous. V lost 3 bases and J 6 bases, leaving 11 bases between the germline ends. The CDR3 sequence is 13 residues long. The CDR3 DNA reads TGTGCCAGCAGTTTGGACGTAGGGAAGACCCAGTACTTC. This sequence encodes CASSLDVGKTQYF.

This clonotype was seen a few times. The rearrangement uses TRBV5-4 and TRBJ2-1; 11 bases map to TRBD2. V lost 0 bases and J lost 7; bases outside the gene matches: 3. The CDR3 contains 15 residues. Germline-derived CDR1 and CDR2 are SGHNT and YYREEE (reference sequence). The CDR3 protein is CASSLGGLAVNEQFF. CDR3 sequence (DNA): TGTGCCAGCAGCTTGGGGGGACTAGCGGTAAATGAGCAGTTCTTC.

The rearrangement joins TRBV12-3 or TRBV12-4 to TRBJ1-1; 9 bases are a match to TRBD1. Unmatched junction bases numbered 5, after V lost 6 bases and J lost 0 bases. The CDR3 extends over 15 amino acids. The CDR3 loop reads CASSRGQGMNTEAFF. As DNA, the CDR3 is TGTGCCAGCAGCCGAGGACAGGGGATGAACACTGAAGCTTTCTTT.

This clonotype was seen at least ten times. This chain links TRBV6-5 with TRBJ1-5; D perhaps matches TRBD1 (5 bases). The CDR3 consists of 12 residues. The germline V gene has CDR1 MNHEY and CDR2 SVGAGI. Trimming left V 6 bases short and J 5 bases short, with 8 bases between. In DNA form, the CDR3 reads TGTGCCAGCAGGGGGGGGGATCAGCCCCAGCATTTT. Protein sequence: CASRGGDQPQHF.

The sample holds many counts of this clonotype. V is TRBV27 and J is TRBJ2-7, with D hard to call. Germline V gene data show CDR1 as MNHEY and CDR2 as SMNVEV (reference sequence). The V end lost 0 bases, the J end lost 7 bases, and 16 bases lay between the germline ends. The CDR3 is 15 residues long. Written as DNA, the CDR3 is TGTGCCAGCAGTTTATCTAGGCCCGTCGGTGGTGAGCAGTACTTC. Protein: CASSLSRPVGGEQYF.

This clonotype was counted at least ten times. The chain links TRBV6-6 to TRBJ2-7, with TRBD1 matching over 7 bases. The CDR3 sequence is 15 residues long. Germline-derived CDR1 and CDR2 are MNHNY and SVGAGI (reference sequence). Trimming removed 2 bases from V and 3 bases from J; junction bases left unmatched: 7. The CDR3 loop reads CASSYPETGIYEQYF. The DNA of the CDR3 is TGTGCCAGCAGTTACCCGGAGACAGGGATCTACGAGCAGTACTTC.

This clonotype was detected ten times or more. CDR3 loop: CASSPPSIENTIYF. Written as DNA, the CDR3 is TGTGCCAGCAGCCCTCCCTCCATCGAAAACACCATATATTTT. This chain connects TRBV3-1 to TRBJ1-3; no reliable D call. The CDR3 sequence is 14 residues long. The germline V gene has CDR1 LGHDT and CDR2 YNNKEL (reference sequence). Deletions cut 4 bases from V and 6 bases from J, with 13 bases between.

This clonotype was observed at least ten times. The chain joins TRBV5-1 to TRBJ1-4, with 7 bases fitting TRBD1. Germline assignment: CDR1 SGHRS and CDR2 YFSETQ. With 2 bases clipped from V and 2 bases from J, the junction kept 15 bases outside the gene matches. This CDR3 is built from 19 residues. As DNA, the CDR3 is TGCGCCAGCAGCTTAGACAAGACCTACAGGGGCGGGACTAATGAAAAACTGTTTTTT. As protein: CASSLDKTYRGGTNEKLFF.

This clonotype was seen repeatedly, ten times or more. This chain uses TRBV7-3 with TRBJ1-6, with 7 nucleotides matching TRBD1. The CDR3 runs to 13 residues. Germline V gene lookup returns CDR1 SGHTA and CDR2 FQGTGA. Losses at the gene ends were 4 bases for V and 7 bases for J; bases not matched to a gene: 1. The CDR3 DNA follows: TGTGCCAGCAGCTGGGACAGAAATTCACCCCTCCACTTT. Translating gives CASSWDRNSPLHF.

Many counts were recorded for this clonotype. The V call is TRBV12-3 or TRBV12-4, the J call TRBJ2-5, with a tentative D call TRBD2 (6 bases). The CDR3 length is 14 residues. Deletions cut 3 bases from V and 2 bases from J, with 10 bases between. CDR3 nucleotide sequence: TGTGCCAGCAGTTTTAGCGGAGCACAAGAGACCCAGTACTTC. This encodes CASSFSGAQETQYF.

This clonotype was recorded at least ten times. This rearrangement joins TRBV29-1 to TRBJ1-4; 9 bases are a match to TRBD1. V lost 6 bases, J lost 5 bases, and 7 bases stayed unmatched. CDR1 is SQVTM, CDR2 ANQGSEA, per germline. The CDR3 runs 14 residues. The CDR3 DNA follows: TGCAGCGTCTACGGGACAGGGAGAAATGAAAAACTGTTTTTT. Protein: CSVYGTGRNEKLFF.

This clonotype was seen once. The chain employs TRBV4-1 and TRBJ2-1; D unclear. This CDR3 has 19 amino acids. V dropped 8 bases and J dropped 4 bases, with 30 bases sitting between them. CDR1 and CDR2 (germline): MGHRA, YSYEKL. The CDR3, as DNA: TGCGCCAGCCAAGATATACCCCCTGGGCCTGGCTACTCATACAATGAGCAGTTCTTC. Residues: CASQDIPPGPGYSYNEQFF.

As concerns this clonotype: Here the CDR3 omits its conserved ending phenylalanine or tryptophan, so a read error is the likely source. The chain links TRBV12-3 or TRBV12-4 to TRBJ2-7, with D hard to call. Trimming cost V 6 bases and J 1 base, with 7 bases left between them. The CDR3 length is 12 residues. CDR3 protein: CASRGRSYEQYS. The CDR3 bases are TGTGCCAGCAGAGGACGGTCCTACGAGCAGTACTCC.

This clonotype was detected many times. The chain uses TRBV4-2 and TRBJ2-3, with D perhaps TRBD1 (6 bases). The CDR3 runs to 18 residues. Germline V gene sequence: CDR1 LGHNA, CDR2 YNFKEQ. V lost 4 bases and J lost 6, with 26 bases in between. The CDR3 protein is CASSRSQGSGGGGDTQYF. The CDR3 bases are TGTGCCAGCAGCCGGTCTCAGGGGAGCGGAGGCGGCGGGGATACGCAGTATTTT.

V and J are TRBV20-1 and TRBJ1-1; TRBD1 agrees at 8 bases. With V trimmed by 4 bases and J by 1 base, 8 bases remained unmatched. Germline V lookup: CDR1 DFQATT, CDR2 SNEGSKA (reference sequence). This CDR3 is built from 15 residues. The DNA for the CDR3 is TGCAGTGCTACAAGTCCCGGGACAGGGAACACTGAAGCTTTCTTT. It specifies CSATSPGTGNTEAFF.

Turning to this clonotype: A much larger clone differs from this one at a single base, so this may be a read error. CDR3 residues: CSVGWTSGDTQYF. The CDR3 DNA reads as TGCAGCGTTGGCTGGACTAGCGGGGATACGCAGTATTTT. V usage is TRBV29-1 and J usage is TRBJ2-3; 11 bases align to TRBD2. After removal of 4 bases from V and 6 bases from J, the junction contained 3 bases not matched to a gene. This CDR3 is built from 13 residues. The V gene's germline CDR1 is SQVTM and CDR2 ANQGSEA.

This clonotype was picked up many times. The V and J genes are TRBV29-1 and TRBJ2-1, with 9 bases matching TRBD1. The CDR3 runs to 12 residues. The J segment lost 7 bases and the V segment lost 7 bases, leaving 5 bases of the junction unmatched. Germline-derived CDR1 and CDR2 are SQVTM and ANQGSEA. CDR3 nucleotide sequence: TGCAGCGGAAAACAGGGGGCAAATGAGCAGTTCTTC. Its protein product is CSGKQGANEQFF.

The chain has TRBV28 and TRBJ2-1, with a tentative D call TRBD1 (5 bases). Germline V gene sequence: CDR1 MDHEN, CDR2 SYDVKM. Trimming removed 3 bases at V and 0 bases at J, with 12 bases between. The CDR3 consists of 16 residues. The CDR3 is CASSLFGQSSYNEQFF. The CDR3 nucleotides read TGTGCCAGCAGTTTGTTTGGACAAAGCTCCTACAATGAGCAGTTCTTC.